This T cell receptor beta chain was documented in a study of blood T cell repertoires in COVID-19. At the level of the study: COVID-19 samples from acute and convalescent phases originated in the United States, Italy and Spain.

Per the original data handling: Amplification from reference gene primers served as the basis for estimated nucleated cell counts. Libraries were prepared by immunoSEQ multiplex PCR; TCRdb keeps only in-frame clonotypes and omits some of them. V and J calls and clone size are given by that table; D and trimming were obtained from the DNA. The sample carries roughly 95,000 clones, roughly 82% recorded once. CDR1 and CDR2 (germline): SGDLS, YYNGEE. V gave up 6 bases and J gave up 0 bases, with 10 bases separating them. This CDR3 comprises 14 residues. The clonotype comes from an elderly man with acute or convalescent COVID-19. V gene TRBV9 combines with J gene TRBJ1-5; D call uncertain. Sequencing input: peripheral blood. The CDR3 protein is CASKNPHSNQPQHF. In nucleotides, the CDR3 is TGTGCCAGCAAAAATCCACATAGCAATCAGCCCCAGCATTTT.